This TCR beta chain stems from a study of cytomegalovirus exposure and HLA in healthy donors. PCR involved 60 Vbeta and 13 Jbeta primers. Here immunoSEQ multiplex PCR was the method, and the copy in TCRdb shows in-frame clones only, minus some. The data hold about 130,000 clones, with 60% to 75% observed a single time. CDR3 length: 15 amino acids. V lost 1 base and J lost 5, with 15 bases in between. Germline loops: CDR1 SGHTA, CDR2 FQGNSA. The TCR originated in a human donor in good health. Sequencing was carried out using PBMCs. The rearrangement links TRBV7-2 to TRBJ2-7; D perhaps matches TRBD2 (5 bases). CDR3 region: CASSLELSSRHEQYF. CDR3 sequence (DNA): TGTGCCAGCAGCTTAGAACTGTCTAGCAGGCACGAGCAGTACTTC.